The source of this T cell receptor beta chain is a study of T cell responses to AZD1222 COVID-19 vaccine. The repertoire was sequenced with immunoSEQ multiplex PCR; TCRdb's copy has only in-frame clones and lacks some. The sample includes 180,000 or so clones, around 89% of them seen just once. On this clone: Its antigen is as yet unknown.

This CDR3 region has 16 residues. CDR1 and CDR2 (germline): MNHEY, SMNVEV (reference sequence). Trimming took off 2 bases at V and 2 bases at J, with 14 bases between the two ends. Whole-study findings and limits: AZD1222 recipients seropositive at baseline numbered only 5 to 7. The breadth and depth of Spike-specific TCRs increased once two AZD1222 doses had been given. Repertoire sampling occurred only after the peak T cell response.

The chain recombines TRBV27 with TRBJ2-3; D gene uncertain. The material was peripheral blood, obtained 28 days after the second dose of the MenACWY control vaccine. The clonotype comes from an adult who received the MenACWY meningococcal vaccine as a control. CDR3: CASSLTGGEFTDTQYF. Written as DNA, the CDR3 is TGTGCCAGCAGTTTAACCGGTGGGGAATTCACAGATACGCAGTATTTT.